This TCR beta chain comes out of a study of technical replicates of blood from several donors. CDR3 length: 12 amino acids. V lost 5 bases and J lost 6, with 11 bases in between. Per the germline V gene, CDR1 is SGHNT and CDR2 is YENEEA. TCRdb's table, derived via immunoSEQ multiplex PCR, lists solely in-frame clones and lacks some. The table has about 57,000 clones, approximately 92% seen once. The receptor comes from a human donor in good health. Some clones in this sample may be carry-over from other donors' samples. The chain uses TRBV11-3 and TRBJ2-7; D is perhaps TRBD2 (6 bases). The sample was PBMCs. The DNA of the CDR3 is TGTGCCAGCAGCGCCGGAGGGGCCGAGCAGTACTTC. Translating gives CASSAGGAEQYF.